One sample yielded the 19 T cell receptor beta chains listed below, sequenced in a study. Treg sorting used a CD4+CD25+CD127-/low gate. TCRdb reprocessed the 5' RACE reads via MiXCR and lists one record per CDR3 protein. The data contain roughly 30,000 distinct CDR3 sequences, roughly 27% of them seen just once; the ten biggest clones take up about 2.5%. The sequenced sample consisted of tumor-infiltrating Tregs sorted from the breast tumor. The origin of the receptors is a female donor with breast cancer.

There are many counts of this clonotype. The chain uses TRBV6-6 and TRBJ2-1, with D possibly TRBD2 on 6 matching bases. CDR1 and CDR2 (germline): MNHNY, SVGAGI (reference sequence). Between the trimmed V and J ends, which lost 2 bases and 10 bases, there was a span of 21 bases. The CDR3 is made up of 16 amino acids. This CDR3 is CASSYPTGGMEHEQFF. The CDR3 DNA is TGTGCCAGCAGTTACCCGACCGGCGGGATGGAGCACGAGCAGTTCTTC.

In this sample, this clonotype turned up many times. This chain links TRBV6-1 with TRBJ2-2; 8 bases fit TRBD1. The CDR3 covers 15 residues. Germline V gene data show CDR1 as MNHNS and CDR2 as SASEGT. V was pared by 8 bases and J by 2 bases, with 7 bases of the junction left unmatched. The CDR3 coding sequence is TGTGCCAGCGATCACAGGGGGTATAACACCGGGGAGCTGTTTTTT. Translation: CASDHRGYNTGELFF.

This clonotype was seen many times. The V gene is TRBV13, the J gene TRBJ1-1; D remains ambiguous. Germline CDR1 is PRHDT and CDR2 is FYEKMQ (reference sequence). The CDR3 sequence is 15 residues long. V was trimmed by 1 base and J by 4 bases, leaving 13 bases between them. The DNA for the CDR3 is TGTGCCAGCAGCTTAGAGGGCCTAGGCACCACTGAAGCTTTCTTT. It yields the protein CASSLEGLGTTEAFF.

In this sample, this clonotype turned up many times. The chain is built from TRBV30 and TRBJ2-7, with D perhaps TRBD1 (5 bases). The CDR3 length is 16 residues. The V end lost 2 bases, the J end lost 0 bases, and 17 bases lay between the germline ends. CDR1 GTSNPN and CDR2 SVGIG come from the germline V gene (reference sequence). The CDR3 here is CAWSSGAALFSYEQYF. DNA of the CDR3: TGTGCCTGGAGTAGTGGGGCAGCTCTTTTCTCCTACGAGCAGTACTTC. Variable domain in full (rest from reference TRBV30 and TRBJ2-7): SQTIHQWPATLVQPVGSPLSLECTVEGTSNPNLYWYRQAAGRGLQLLFYSVGIGQISSEVPQNLSASRPQDRQFILSSKKLLLSDSGFYLCAWSSGAALFSYEQYFGPGTRLTVT.

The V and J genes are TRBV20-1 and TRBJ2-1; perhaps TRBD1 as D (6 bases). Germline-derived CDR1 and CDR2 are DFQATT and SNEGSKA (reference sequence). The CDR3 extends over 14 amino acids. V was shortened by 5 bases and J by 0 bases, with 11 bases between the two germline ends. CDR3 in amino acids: CSALDRSSYNEQFF. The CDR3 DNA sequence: TGCAGTGCTCTAGACAGGAGCTCCTACAATGAGCAGTTCTTC.

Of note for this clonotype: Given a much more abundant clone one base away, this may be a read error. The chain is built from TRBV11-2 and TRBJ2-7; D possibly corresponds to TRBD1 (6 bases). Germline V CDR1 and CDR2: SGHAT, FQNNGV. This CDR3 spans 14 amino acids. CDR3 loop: CASSYTGKSYKQYF. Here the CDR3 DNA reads TGTGCCAGCAGCTATACAGGGAAGTCCTACAAGCAGTACTTC.

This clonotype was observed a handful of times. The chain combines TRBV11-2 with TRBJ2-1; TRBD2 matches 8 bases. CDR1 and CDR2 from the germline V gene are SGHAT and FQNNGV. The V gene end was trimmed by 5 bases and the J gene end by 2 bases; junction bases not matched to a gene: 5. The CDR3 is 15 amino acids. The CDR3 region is CASSITSGAYNEQFF. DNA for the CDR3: TGTGCCAGCAGCATCACTAGCGGAGCCTACAATGAGCAGTTCTTC.

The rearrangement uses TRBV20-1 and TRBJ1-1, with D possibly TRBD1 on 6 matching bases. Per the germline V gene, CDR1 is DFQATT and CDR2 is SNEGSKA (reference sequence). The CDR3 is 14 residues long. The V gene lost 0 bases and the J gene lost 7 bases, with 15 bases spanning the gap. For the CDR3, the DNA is TGCAGTGCTAGAGATGGCGGGGGGCGCTTTGAAGCTTTCTTT. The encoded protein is CSARDGGGRFEAFF.

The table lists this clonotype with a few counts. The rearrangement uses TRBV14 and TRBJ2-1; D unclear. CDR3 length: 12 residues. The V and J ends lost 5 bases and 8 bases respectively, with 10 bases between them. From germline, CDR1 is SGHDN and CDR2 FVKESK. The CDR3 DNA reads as TGTGCCAGCAGCGACCGCCTGTATGAGCAGTTCTTC. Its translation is CASSDRLYEQFF.

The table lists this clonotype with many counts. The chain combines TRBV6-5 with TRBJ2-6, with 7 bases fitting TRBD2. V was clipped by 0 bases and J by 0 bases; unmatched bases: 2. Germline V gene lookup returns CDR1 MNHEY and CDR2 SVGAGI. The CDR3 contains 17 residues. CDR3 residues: CASSYSGGISGANVLTF. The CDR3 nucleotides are TGTGCCAGCAGTTACTCGGGGGGGATCTCTGGGGCCAACGTCCTGACTTTC.

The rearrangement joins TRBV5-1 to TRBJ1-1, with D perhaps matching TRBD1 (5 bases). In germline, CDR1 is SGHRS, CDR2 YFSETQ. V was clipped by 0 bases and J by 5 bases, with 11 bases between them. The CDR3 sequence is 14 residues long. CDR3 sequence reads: CASSLGVPGTEAFF. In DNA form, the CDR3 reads TGCGCCAGCAGCTTGGGGGTTCCAGGGACTGAAGCTTTCTTT.

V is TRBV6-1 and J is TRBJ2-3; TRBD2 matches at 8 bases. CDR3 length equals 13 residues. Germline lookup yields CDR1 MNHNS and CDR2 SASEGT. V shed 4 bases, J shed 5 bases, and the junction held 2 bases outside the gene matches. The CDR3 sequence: CASSGTSLDTQYF. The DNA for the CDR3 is TGTGCCAGCAGTGGGACTAGCTTAGATACGCAGTATTTT.

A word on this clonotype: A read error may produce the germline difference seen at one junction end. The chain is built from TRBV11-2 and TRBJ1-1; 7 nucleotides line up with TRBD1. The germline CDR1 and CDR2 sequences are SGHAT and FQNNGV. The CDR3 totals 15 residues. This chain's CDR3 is CVSSPWTGMKTEAFF. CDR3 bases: TGTGTCAGCAGCCCCTGGACAGGTATGAAAACTGAAGCTTTCTTT.

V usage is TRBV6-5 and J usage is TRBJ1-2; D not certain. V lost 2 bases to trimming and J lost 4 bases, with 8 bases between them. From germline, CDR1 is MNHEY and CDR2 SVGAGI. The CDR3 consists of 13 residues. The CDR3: CASSYRAAYGYTF. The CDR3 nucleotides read TGTGCCAGCAGTTACCGGGCGGCCTATGGCTACACCTTC.

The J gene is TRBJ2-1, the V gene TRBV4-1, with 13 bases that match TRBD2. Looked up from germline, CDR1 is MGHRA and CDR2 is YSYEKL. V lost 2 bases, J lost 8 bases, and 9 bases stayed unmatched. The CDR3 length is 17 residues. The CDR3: CASSQYGLAGEVDEQFF. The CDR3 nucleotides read TGCGCCAGCAGCCAATATGGACTAGCGGGAGAGGTAGATGAGCAGTTCTTC.

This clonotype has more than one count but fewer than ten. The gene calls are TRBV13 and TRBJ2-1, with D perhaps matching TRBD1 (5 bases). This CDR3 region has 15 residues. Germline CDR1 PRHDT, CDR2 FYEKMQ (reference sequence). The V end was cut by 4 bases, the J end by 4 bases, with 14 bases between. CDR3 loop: CASSSLGAQYNEQFF. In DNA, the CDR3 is TGTGCCAGCAGCTCCCTTGGGGCCCAATACAATGAGCAGTTCTTC.

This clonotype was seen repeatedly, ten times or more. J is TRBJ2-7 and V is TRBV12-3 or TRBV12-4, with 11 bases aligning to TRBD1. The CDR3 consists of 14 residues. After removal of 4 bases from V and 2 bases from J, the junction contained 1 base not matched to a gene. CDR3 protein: CASSWGQGAYEQYF. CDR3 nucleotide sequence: TGTGCCAGCAGTTGGGGACAGGGGGCCTACGAGCAGTACTTC.

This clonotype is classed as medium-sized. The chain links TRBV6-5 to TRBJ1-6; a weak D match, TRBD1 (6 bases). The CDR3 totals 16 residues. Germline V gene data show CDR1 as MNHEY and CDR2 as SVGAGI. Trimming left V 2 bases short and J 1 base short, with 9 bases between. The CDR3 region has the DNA TGTGCCAGCAGTTACACAGGGAGGTCCTATAATTCACCCCTCCACTTT. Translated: CASSYTGRSYNSPLHF.

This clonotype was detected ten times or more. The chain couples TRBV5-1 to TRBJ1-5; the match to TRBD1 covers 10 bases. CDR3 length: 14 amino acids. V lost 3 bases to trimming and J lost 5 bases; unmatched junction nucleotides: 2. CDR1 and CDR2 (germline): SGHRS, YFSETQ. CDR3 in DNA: TGCGCCAGCAGCTGGACAGGGGGAGATCAGCCCCAGCATTTT. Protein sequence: CASSWTGGDQPQHF.